This T cell receptor (beta chain) was identified in a study of blood T cells in healthy people across ages (dated by TCRdb to the mid-2010s). Regarding the research as a whole: Template switching captured roughly one uniquely barcoded TCR beta cDNA molecule per two T cells in model experiments. Using deep sequencing normalized with unique cDNA molecular identifiers, the study measured how TCR beta repertoire diversity changes with age. For two donors (one aged 18 to 30 and one aged 80 or older), the study analyzed two additional independent replicas of 1 million unique cDNA reads from the same blood draw. The donors were split into four age groups: young (average 16 years), middle-aged (roughly 40), aged (more than 60) and long-lived (more than 80). Donors of different ages were randomly distributed across sequencing lanes to avoid experimental bias. The full study reports these points: Total diversity estimates from one million sequenced T cells were considered lower bounds and underestimates. As age increased, observed TCR beta diversity per million T cells dropped in a roughly linear way, and a significant reduction was already evident by age around 41. Because profiling used bulk unsorted PBMCs, naive and antigen-experienced compartments could not be compared conclusively. Compared with the aged group, the long-lived group had more naive CD4+ T cells, fewer expanded clones and increased TCR diversity, a pattern suggesting age selection. Because donor CMV infection status was unknown, age-related changes in expanded clonotypes were potentially confounded. The percentage of naive T cells measured by flow cytometry correlated strongly with observed TCR beta diversity.

Points on this clonotype: Its antigen has not been determined. Within one base of it there is no much larger clone, and no base qualities were kept.

Receptors were amplified or captured by 5' RACE. The sequencer was an Illumina HiSeq 2500. A second PCR of roughly 7 to 11 cycles was performed with a sample-barcoded 5' primer and a J-beta primer mix. A template-switch 5' adaptor carrying 12 random nucleotides introduced a unique molecular identifier onto each TCR beta cDNA molecule. Each sample yielded at least 3 million CDR3-containing paired-end reads. First-strand cDNA was synthesized from all RNA with the Mint cDNA synthesis kit, primed by a TRBC-specific oligonucleotide. After uracil-DNA glycosylase treatment, a first 18-cycle PCR used universal primers M1SS and BC2_uni_R on all cDNA. Concerning the study's data processing: For normalization, 1 million high-quality reads, each with a distinct molecular identifier, were randomly selected from each sample. Reads with shared molecular identifiers were discarded instead of being binned into consensus sequences. MiTCR, set to a Q25 quality threshold and the strictest error-elimination algorithm, was used for CDR3 identification, clonotype clustering and error correction. A nonparametric unseen species model using Euler transformation provided a lower-bound estimate of total TCR beta diversity. TCRdb reprocessed the public reads (quality trimming at Q25 with fastp, clone calling with MiXCR) and kept in-frame beta chains. One record per CDR3 amino acid sequence lists the most common genes and DNA. The authors' filters were not applied to this entry. The sample table lists hundreds of thousands of distinct CDR3 sequences, over 40% of them with a count of one. The ten top clones hold 25% to 35% of the sample.

The CDR3 spans 14 residues, from the cysteine through the phenylalanine. Only the CDR3 DNA stays, 42 bases, in frame from base 1. CDR1 and CDR2 were assigned from the germline V gene as SNHLY and FYNNEI. Trimming removed 4 bases from V and 13 bases from J, leaving 20 bases between the germline ends. The donors were a few dozen Caucasian individuals from Russia, aged roughly 6 to 100 years, who were systemically healthy. Each donor gave roughly 9.5 milliliters of peripheral blood, collected into EDTA-treated Vacutainer tubes. PBMCs were isolated by Ficoll-Paque density-gradient centrifugation, with at least 7 million obtained per sample. Trizol reagent was used to extract total RNA from PBMCs, with at least 6 micrograms per sample. Naive CD45RAhigh/CD27high T cell percentages were measured by flow cytometry on a PBMC aliquot from every donor.

This TCR derives from an older man in good health. Input material: blood. The sequence joins TRBV2 to TRBJ2-1, with the D gene uncertain. The CDR3 is CASSGFGVQETQFF. The sequenced DNA is TGTGCCAGCAGTGGATTTGGGGTTCAAGAGACCCAGTTCTTC.